This entry concerns a single T cell receptor (beta chain). The antigen remains unidentified. The CDR3 totals 12 residues. CDR1 and CDR2 (germline): LNHDA, SQIVND (reference sequence). Trimming at V came to 3 bases and at J to 12 bases, leaving 7 bases not matched to a gene. The method was immunoSEQ multiplex PCR; TCRdb's version includes in-frame clones alone and lacks a portion of them. The table lists about 81,000 clones, 90% to 95% of them singletons. The data stem from a study of Tregs in tolerant kidney transplant recipients. Study observations and caveats: Findings come from small patient numbers and require larger validation. In tolerant patients, donor-specific Tregs outgrew total Tregs, suggesting antigen-driven expansion.

Related graft donors supplied nonmyeloablative bone marrow transplants, and mixed chimerism was transient. The chain couples TRBV19 to TRBJ1-2; 7 bases map to TRBD1. This specimen consisted of CD4+ T cells from blood (PBMCs), obtained 24 months after the transplant. The TCR comes from a human patient who received a combined kidney and bone marrow transplant. Some T cells may be graft donor cells. CDR3: CASSMGQGDHTF. The CDR3 DNA reads TGTGCCAGTAGTATGGGGCAGGGGGATCACACCTTC.